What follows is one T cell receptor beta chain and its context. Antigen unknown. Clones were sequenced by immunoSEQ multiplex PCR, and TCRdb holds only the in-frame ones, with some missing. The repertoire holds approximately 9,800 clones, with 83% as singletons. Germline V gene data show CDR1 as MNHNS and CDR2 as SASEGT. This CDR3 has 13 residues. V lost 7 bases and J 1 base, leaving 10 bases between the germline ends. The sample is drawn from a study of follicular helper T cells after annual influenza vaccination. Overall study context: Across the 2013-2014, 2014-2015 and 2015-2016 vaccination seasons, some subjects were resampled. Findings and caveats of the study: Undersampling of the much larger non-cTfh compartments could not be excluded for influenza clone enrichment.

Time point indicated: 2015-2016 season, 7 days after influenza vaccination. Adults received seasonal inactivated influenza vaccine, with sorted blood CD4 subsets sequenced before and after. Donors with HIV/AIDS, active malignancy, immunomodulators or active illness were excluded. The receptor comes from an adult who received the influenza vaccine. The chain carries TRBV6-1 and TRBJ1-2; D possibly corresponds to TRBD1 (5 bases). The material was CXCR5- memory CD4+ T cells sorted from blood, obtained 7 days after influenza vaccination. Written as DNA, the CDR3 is TGTGCCAGCAAATTGGGGGTTAACTATGGCTACACCTTC. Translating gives CASKLGVNYGYTF.